One sample yielded the 30 T cell receptor beta chains listed below, sequenced in a study of T cell changes during pregnancy in multiple sclerosis. Clones were read by immunoSEQ multiplex PCR, and TCRdb kept only the in-frame ones, dropping some. Of roughly 74,000 clones in the sample, about 85% were seen once. The sample consisted of peripheral blood, taken before pregnancy. These receptors all stem from a female donor with multiple sclerosis, enrolled in a pregnancy study.

The chain joins TRBV5-1 to TRBJ2-1; tentatively, D is TRBD2 (6 bases). This CDR3 comprises 16 residues. V was clipped by 4 bases and J by 2 bases, with 16 bases between them. From germline, CDR1 is SGHRS and CDR2 YFSETQ. CDR3 loop: CASSPMTSDAYNEQFF. In DNA, the CDR3 is TGCGCCAGCAGCCCCATGACTAGTGACGCCTACAATGAGCAGTTCTTC.

This chain's CDR3 is CASSNTRHPSYEQYF. DNA of the CDR3: TGTGCCAGCAGCAATACACGACACCCCTCCTACGAGCAGTACTTC. The gene calls are TRBV14 and TRBJ2-7; D remains ambiguous. Germline CDR1 reads SGHDN; CDR2 reads FVKESK. V was pared by 5 bases and J by 0 bases, with 14 bases between. The length of the CDR3 is 15 residues.

This rearrangement joins TRBV6-5 to TRBJ2-1; TRBD1 matches 10 bases. The CDR3 length is 15 residues. Germline CDR1 reads MNHEY; CDR2 reads SVGAGI. V was pared by 2 bases and J by 9 bases, with 7 bases of the junction left unmatched. The CDR3 DNA sequence: TGTGCCAGCAGTTACGGGACAGGGGATGAGAGTGAGCAGTTCTTC. This sequence encodes CASSYGTGDESEQFF.

This sequence joins TRBV7-9 and TRBJ1-4; 8 nucleotides line up with TRBD1. Trimming took 1 base from V and 8 from J; bases not matched to a gene: 6. The germline gives CDR1 SEHNR, CDR2 FQNEAQ (reference sequence). The CDR3 runs to 15 residues. As DNA, the CDR3 is TGTGCCAGCAGCTTAGGGGACAGGTCGTGGGAAAAACTGTTTTTT. Protein product: CASSLGDRSWEKLFF.

This clone was seen just once. This chain connects TRBV9 to TRBJ2-7, with D possibly being TRBD2 (6 bases). Deletions cut 5 bases from V and 2 bases from J, with 17 bases between. Looked up from germline, CDR1 is SGDLS and CDR2 is YYNGEE. CDR3 length: 15 residues. The CDR3 spells CASRGQEGGPYEQYF. The DNA for the CDR3 is TGTGCCAGCAGGGGGCAGGAGGGAGGACCCTACGAGCAGTACTTC. The full variable domain, rest sourced from reference TRBV9 and TRBJ2-7, is DSGVTQTPKHLITATGQRVTLRCSPRSGDLSVYWYQQSLDQGLQFLIQYYNGEERAKGNILERFSAQQFPDLHSELNLSSLELGDSALYFCASRGQEGGPYEQYFGPGTRLTVT.

The chain has TRBV19 and TRBJ1-2; 8 bases are a match to TRBD1. V was pared by 6 bases and J by 5 bases, with 11 bases of the junction left unmatched. Germline V gives CDR1 LNHDA, CDR2 SQIVND (reference sequence). The length of the CDR3 is 15 residues. The CDR3 protein is CASRLTGTGPYGYTF. The CDR3 DNA is TGTGCCAGTAGGCTTACCGGGACAGGCCCATATGGCTACACCTTC.

The CDR3 sequence: CASSQGYNQPQHF. DNA of the CDR3: TGTGCCAGCAGCCAGGGTTACAATCAGCCCCAGCATTTT. The gene calls are TRBV5-6 and TRBJ1-5, with D possibly being TRBD1 (5 bases). Germline assignment: CDR1 SGHDT and CDR2 YYEEEE. Trimming pared 4 bases from V and 3 bases from J, leaving 8 bases between. The CDR3 is 13 residues long.

This sequence joins TRBV29-1 and TRBJ1-1; the match to TRBD1 covers 7 bases. This CDR3 comprises 12 residues. J was trimmed by 7 bases and V by 7 bases; bases with no gene match: 9. CDR1 is SQVTM, CDR2 ANQGSEA, per germline. The CDR3 DNA follows: TGCAGCGGACAGGGTGAAGCCGGTGAAGCTTTCTTT. Its translation: CSGQGEAGEAFF.

The chain carries TRBV6-5 and TRBJ1-2, with 8 positions matching TRBD1. The length of the CDR3 is 16 residues. The germline CDR1 and CDR2 sequences are MNHEY and SVGAGI. V lost 2 bases, J lost 7 bases, and 12 bases stayed unmatched. The CDR3 sequence is CASSYTATGVRSGYTF. In DNA form, the CDR3 reads TGTGCCAGCAGTTACACTGCGACAGGGGTACGATCTGGCTACACCTTC.

The genes are TRBV6-4 and TRBJ1-2, with D tentatively TRBD1 (5 bases). The germline V gene encodes CDR1 MRHNA and CDR2 SNTAGT. V lost 5 bases and J lost 7, with 32 bases in between. The CDR3 is 19 residues long. The DNA of the CDR3 is TGTGCCAGCAGTCAATTACGAATGACAGCGGGTCCCCCTAGTCGTGGCTACACCTTC. It encodes CASSQLRMTAGPPSRGYTF.

The V gene is TRBV7-6, the J gene TRBJ1-1; 8 positions match TRBD1. This CDR3 is built from 17 residues. V was pared by 1 base and J by 1 base, with 8 bases of the junction left unmatched. Per the germline V gene, CDR1 is SGHVS and CDR2 is FNYEAQ. CDR3 nucleotides: TGTGCCAGCAGCTTAGTTCCAGGGGGCGCAGGGAACACTGAAGCTTTCTTT. The encoded protein is CASSLVPGGAGNTEAFF.

The V and J genes are TRBV30 and TRBJ1-1; maybe TRBD1 (6 bases). The CDR3 consists of 12 residues. Trimming pared 5 bases from V and 4 bases from J, leaving 11 bases between. Germline V gives CDR1 GTSNPN, CDR2 SVGIG (reference sequence). The CDR3 is CAWGGGGTEAFF. CDR3 DNA sequence: TGTGCCTGGGGGGGCGGGGGCACTGAAGCTTTCTTT.

V usage is TRBV29-1 and J usage is TRBJ2-3; the match to TRBD1 covers 7 bases. V lost 6 bases and J lost 3; bases outside the gene matches: 9. The CDR3 has 14 amino acids. From germline, CDR1 is SQVTM and CDR2 ANQGSEA. DNA of the CDR3: TGCAGCGTATCGAACAGGGGTGGGACAGATACGCAGTATTTT. It codes for CSVSNRGGTDTQYF.

V is TRBV7-9 and J is TRBJ2-7; 10 positions match TRBD1. Germline lookup yields CDR1 SEHNR and CDR2 FQNEAQ (reference sequence). This CDR3 has 15 amino acids. Trimming at V came to 6 bases and at J to 2 bases, leaving 7 bases not matched to a gene. In DNA form, the CDR3 reads TGTGCCAGCAGTCAGGGACAGGGGACAACCTACGAGCAGTACTTC. Translated: CASSQGQGTTYEQYF.

This sequence joins TRBV27 and TRBJ2-2, with D unclear. CDR1 is MNHEY and CDR2 is SMNVEV in the germline V gene (reference sequence). V shed 3 bases and J shed 0 bases, with 2 bases lying between them. The CDR3 is 13 residues long. DNA for the CDR3: TGTGCCAGCAGTTTCTCGAACACCGGGGAGCTGTTTTTT. Its protein product is CASSFSNTGELFF.

The rearrangement links TRBV9 to TRBJ1-1, with 7 bases fitting TRBD1. The CDR3 length is 16 residues. From germline, CDR1 is SGDLS and CDR2 YYNGEE. V gave up 4 bases and J gave up 4 bases; unmatched junction bases: 13. As DNA, the CDR3 is TGTGCCAGCAGCCCCCGGGACAGACTAAGTGCCACTGAAGCTTTCTTT. Its translation is CASSPRDRLSATEAFF.

Remarks on this clone: Germline is not matched at one junction end, which may reflect a read error. J is TRBJ2-3 and V is TRBV6-5, with TRBD2 identical over 8 bases. The CDR3 has 15 residues. The germline V gene has CDR1 MNHEY and CDR2 SVGAGI. The CDR3 protein is CASSYDVSSGSSRHF. The CDR3 DNA is TGTGCCAGCAGTTACGACGTGTCCAGCGGGAGTAGCCGACATTTT.

This chain joins TRBV6-5 and TRBJ2-1, with 7 bases lining up with TRBD2. Germline CDR1 is MNHEY and CDR2 is SVGAGI. The CDR3 has 13 residues. The V segment lost 10 bases and the J segment 5 bases; nucleotides outside the gene matches: 8. The CDR3 bases are TGTGCCACCGGAAGGGAGGGAAACAATGAGCAGTTCTTC. Translated: CATGREGNNEQFF.

The chain recombines TRBV27 with TRBJ1-2; TRBD1 is a possible D gene (6 bases). The CDR3 runs 13 residues. V was pared by 2 bases and J by 4 bases, with 8 bases between. Per the germline V gene, CDR1 is MNHEY and CDR2 is SMNVEV (reference sequence). This chain's CDR3 is CASSLKTGYGYTF. The CDR3 DNA follows: TGTGCCAGCAGTTTAAAGACAGGCTATGGCTACACCTTC.

The chain is built from TRBV7-9 and TRBJ1-1; D possibly corresponds to TRBD1 (6 bases). V lost 5 bases to trimming and J lost 0 bases, with 10 bases between them. The CDR3 is 14 amino acids. Germline loops: CDR1 SEHNR, CDR2 FQNEAQ (reference sequence). This chain's CDR3 is CASSDTGLNTEAFF. The CDR3 nucleotides are TGTGCCAGCAGCGATACAGGGCTGAACACTGAAGCTTTCTTT.

The J gene is TRBJ2-1, the V gene TRBV5-1, with TRBD1 matching over 7 bases. V was pared by 4 bases and J by 9 bases, with 16 bases of the junction left unmatched. Germline-derived CDR1 and CDR2 are SGHRS and YFSETQ. The CDR3 has 16 residues. The CDR3 spells CASSSTTGLRPTEQFF. Written as DNA, the CDR3 is TGCGCCAGCAGCAGCACGACAGGGCTCAGACCCACTGAGCAGTTCTTC.

The gene calls are TRBV5-1 and TRBJ2-7; tentative D call: TRBD2 (6 bases). The CDR3 runs 14 residues. The germline V and J ends were trimmed by 8 bases and 3 bases, with 18 bases remaining between them. Germline values: CDR1 SGHRS, CDR2 YFSETQ. The CDR3 coding sequence is TGCGCCAGTAGGCGGGACCGAGATTACTACGAGCAGTACTTC. As protein: CASRRDRDYYEQYF.

This chain joins TRBV5-5 and TRBJ2-3; TRBD2 matches 13 bases. There are 17 residues in the CDR3. The germline V gene encodes CDR1 SGHKS and CDR2 YYEKEE (reference sequence). The J segment lost 2 bases and the V segment lost 3 bases, leaving 6 bases of the junction unmatched. The CDR3 coding sequence is TGTGCCAGCAGCTCTTACGGGACTAGCGGGGACACAGATACGCAGTATTTT. Its translation is CASSSYGTSGDTDTQYF.

The DNA for the CDR3 is TGTGCCAGCAGCTTAGCCCGATTTGACAGGACCACCTACGAGCAGTACTTC. This gives the protein CASSLARFDRTTYEQYF. This chain connects TRBV11-2 to TRBJ2-7; TRBD1 might be the D (6 bases). V was shortened by 1 base and J by 2 bases, with 18 bases between the two germline ends. Germline lookup yields CDR1 SGHAT and CDR2 FQNNGV. The CDR3 runs to 17 residues.

This chain links TRBV6-5 with TRBJ2-1; 7 bases line up with TRBD1. The CDR3 has 13 amino acids. With V trimmed by 8 bases and J by 5 bases, 6 bases remained unmatched. Germline CDR1 MNHEY, CDR2 SVGAGI. The CDR3 protein is CASRGTANNEQFF. The CDR3 bases are TGTGCCAGCCGAGGGACAGCTAACAATGAGCAGTTCTTC.

The chain links TRBV4-2 to TRBJ2-7, with TRBD2 matching 7 bases. Per germline, CDR1 LGHNA and CDR2 YNFKEQ. The CDR3 covers 17 residues. V lost 1 base to trimming and J lost 4 bases; unmatched junction nucleotides: 13. The CDR3 protein is CASSQVIREGLRYEQYF. The CDR3 coding sequence is TGTGCCAGCAGCCAAGTGATAAGGGAGGGGTTGCGGTACGAGCAGTACTTC.

This chain joins TRBV7-6 and TRBJ2-1; tentative D call: TRBD1 (6 bases). Germline V gives CDR1 SGHVS, CDR2 FNYEAQ. V shed 1 base and J shed 10 bases, with 14 bases lying between them. This CDR3 is 14 amino acids long. CDR3 protein: CASSLVGDGGEQFF. DNA of the CDR3: TGTGCCAGCAGCTTAGTGGGGGATGGGGGCGAGCAGTTCTTC.

The chain has TRBV5-6 and TRBJ1-5; TRBD1 might be the D (6 bases). Germline assignment: CDR1 SGHDT and CDR2 YYEEEE. The CDR3 length is 17 residues. Deletions cut 1 base from V and 0 bases from J, with 14 bases between. The CDR3 here is CASSLSGTLYSNQPQHF. The CDR3, as DNA: TGTGCCAGCAGCTTGAGCGGGACACTTTATAGCAATCAGCCCCAGCATTTT.

The gene calls are TRBV7-9 and TRBJ1-1, with D tentatively TRBD1 (6 bases). The CDR3 sequence is 12 residues long. Germline loops: CDR1 SEHNR, CDR2 FQNEAQ (reference sequence). V gave up 4 bases and J gave up 8 bases, with 11 bases separating them. The CDR3: CASSSDRLEAFF. In DNA, the CDR3 is TGTGCCAGCAGCTCTGACAGGCTCGAAGCTTTCTTT.

The chain recombines TRBV5-8 with TRBJ2-1, with 9 positions matching TRBD2. The CDR3 covers 17 residues. J gave up 0 bases and V 1 base, and 5 bases lay outside the gene matches. Germline V gives CDR1 SGHTS, CDR2 YDEGEE. The CDR3 nucleotides are TGTGCCAGCAGCTTGTGGCGGGGGGGCCTCTCCTACAATGAGCAGTTCTTC. Translation: CASSLWRGGLSYNEQFF.